These 5 T cell receptor beta chains were sequenced from one sample in a study of T cells in Graves' hyperthyroidism and ophthalmopathy. TCR beta CDR3 regions were amplified from RNA transcripts. The study used the HTBI primer set for a first-round RT-PCR of the TCR CDR3. Via MiXCR, TCRdb re-called the multiplex PCR reads, giving one row per CDR3 protein. The repertoire holds about 360,000 distinct CDR3 sequences, with 13% as singletons. Sample: blood. Receptors were obtained from a woman aged 18-29 years with Graves' hyperthyroidism.

A few counts support this clonotype. V and J are TRBV7-3 and TRBJ2-2; D remains unclear. Trimming left V 5 bases short and J 7 bases short, with 8 bases between. Per the germline V gene, CDR1 is SGHTA and CDR2 is FQGTGA. CDR3 length equals 12 residues. The chain's CDR3 is CASSLQHGELFF. Here the CDR3 DNA reads TGTGCCAGCAGCCTCCAGCACGGGGAGCTGTTTTTT.

This clonotype has a count of ten or more. V usage is TRBV27 and J usage is TRBJ1-1, with D unresolved. Per the germline V gene, CDR1 is MNHEY and CDR2 is SMNVEV (reference sequence). The CDR3 is made up of 16 amino acids. Between the trimmed V and J ends, which lost 0 bases and 0 bases, there was a span of 11 bases. The CDR3 loop reads CASSLSQRVVNTEAFF. CDR3 nucleotide sequence: TGTGCCAGCAGTTTATCCCAGAGAGTGGTGAACACTGAAGCTTTCTTT.

This clonotype was counted ten times or more. The chain links TRBV12-3 or TRBV12-4 to TRBJ2-1; a possible D gene is TRBD1 (5 bases). Between the trimmed V and J ends, which lost 4 bases and 6 bases, there was a span of 10 bases. This CDR3 contains 13 residues. The CDR3 DNA reads as TGTGCCAGCAGTTCTTTAGGGGTCAATGAGCAGTTCTTC. Translating it yields CASSSLGVNEQFF.

The chain couples TRBV20-1 to TRBJ2-5; D not certain. Germline V gene data show CDR1 as DFQATT and CDR2 as SNEGSKA (reference sequence). This CDR3 is 13 amino acids long. V was cut by 6 bases and J by 0 bases, with 11 bases left in between. The CDR3 region is CSATEVNQETQYF. The CDR3 bases are TGCAGTGCGACTGAAGTGAACCAAGAGACCCAGTACTTC.

For this clonotype: A much more abundant neighbour one base away suggests this may be a read error. This rearrangement joins TRBV11-2 to TRBJ1-3; D uncertain. Trimming took off 1 base at V and 1 base at J, with 14 bases between the two ends. The CDR3 has 17 residues. The germline gives CDR1 SGHAT, CDR2 FQNNGV. CDR3 region: CASSLASYSASGNTIYF. DNA of the CDR3: TGTGCCAGCAGCTTAGCTAGCTACAGCGCTTCTGGAAACACCATATATTTT.